The entry that follows covers one T cell receptor beta chain sequence. Antigen specificity is unknown. This specimen belongs to a study of cytomegalovirus exposure and HLA in healthy donors. Study-wide results and caveats: Rare TCR sequences predominated, though certain public TCRs were found in many donors. The study recorded 150 to 200 TCR beta chains that were cytomegalovirus-associated. Cytomegalovirus status was reportedly diagnosed by the classifier with high sensitivity and specificity. In vitro assays verified that a few CMV-associated chains recognized CMV antigens specifically.

Repertoires were generated with immunoSEQ multiplex PCR, while TCRdb's copy carries only in-frame clones and drops some. The sample contains approximately 70,000 clones, around 95% of which appear only once. The CDR3 has 14 residues. Germline V lookup: CDR1 LGHNA, CDR2 YSLEER. Trimming left V 2 bases short and J 6 bases short, with 14 bases between. The sequence was collected from a woman aged 18-35 years in good health and CMV-seronegative. This chain connects TRBV4-3 to TRBJ2-7; D uncertain. Sequenced: PBMCs. Here the CDR3 DNA reads TGCGCCAGCAGCCAACACAACGTAAGACTCGAGCAGTACTTC. Translation: CASSQHNVRLEQYF.